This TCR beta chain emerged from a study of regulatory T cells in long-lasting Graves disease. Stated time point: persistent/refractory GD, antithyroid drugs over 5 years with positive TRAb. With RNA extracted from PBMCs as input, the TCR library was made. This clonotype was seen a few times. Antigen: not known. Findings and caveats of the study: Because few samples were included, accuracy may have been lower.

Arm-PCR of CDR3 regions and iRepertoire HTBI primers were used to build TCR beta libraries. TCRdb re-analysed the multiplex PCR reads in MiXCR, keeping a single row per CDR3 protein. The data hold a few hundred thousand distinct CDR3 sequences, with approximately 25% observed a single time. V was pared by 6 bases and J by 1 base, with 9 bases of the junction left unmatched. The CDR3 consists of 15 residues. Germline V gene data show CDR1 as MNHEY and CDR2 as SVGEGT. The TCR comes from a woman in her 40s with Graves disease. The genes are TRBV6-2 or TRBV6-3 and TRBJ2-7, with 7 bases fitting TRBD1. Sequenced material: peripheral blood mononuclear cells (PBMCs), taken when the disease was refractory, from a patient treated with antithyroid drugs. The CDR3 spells CASRRTGTDSYEQYF. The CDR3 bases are TGTGCCAGCAGAAGAACCGGGACAGATTCCTACGAGCAGTACTTC.